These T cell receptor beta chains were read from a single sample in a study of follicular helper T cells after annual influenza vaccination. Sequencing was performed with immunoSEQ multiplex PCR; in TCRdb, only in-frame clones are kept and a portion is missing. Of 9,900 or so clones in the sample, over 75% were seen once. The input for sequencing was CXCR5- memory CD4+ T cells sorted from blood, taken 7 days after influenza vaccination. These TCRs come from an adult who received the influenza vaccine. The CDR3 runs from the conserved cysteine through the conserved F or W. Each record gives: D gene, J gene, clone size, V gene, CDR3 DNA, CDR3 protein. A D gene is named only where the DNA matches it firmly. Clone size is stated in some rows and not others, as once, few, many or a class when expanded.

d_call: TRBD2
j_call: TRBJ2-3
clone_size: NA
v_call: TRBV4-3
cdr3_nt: TGCGCCAGCAGCCAAGAGACTAGCGGGAGTTGGACAGATACGCAGTATTTT
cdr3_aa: CASSQETSGSWTDTQYF

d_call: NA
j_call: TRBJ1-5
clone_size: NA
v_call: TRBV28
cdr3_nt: TGTGCCAGCAGTTTAATCACTCCCAATCAGCCCCAGCATTTT
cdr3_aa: CASSLITPNQPQHF

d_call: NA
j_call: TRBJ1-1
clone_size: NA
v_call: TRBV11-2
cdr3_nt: TGTGCCAGCAGCTTAGTCGGTCCAGGCCTATCGAGGACTGAAGCTTTCTTT
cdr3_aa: CASSLVGPGLSRTEAFF

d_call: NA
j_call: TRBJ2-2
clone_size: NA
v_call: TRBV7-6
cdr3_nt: TGTGCCAGCAGCTTAGCTGTTCTATCGAACACCGGGGAGCTGTTTTTT
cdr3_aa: CASSLAVLSNTGELFF

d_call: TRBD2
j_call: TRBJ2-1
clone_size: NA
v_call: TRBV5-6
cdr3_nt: TGTGCCAGCAGCCCTCGGACTAGCGGAGCCTACAATGAGCAGTTCTTC
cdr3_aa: CASSPRTSGAYNEQFF

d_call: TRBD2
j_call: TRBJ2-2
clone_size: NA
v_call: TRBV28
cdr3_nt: TGTGCCAGCAGTTCGGCGGGAGAGGGCACCGGGGAGCTGTTTTTT
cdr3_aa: CASSSAGEGTGELFF

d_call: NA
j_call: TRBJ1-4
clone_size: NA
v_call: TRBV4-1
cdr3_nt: TGCGCCAGCAGCCAAGAAGGGTCGACGGCAAATGAAAAACTGTTTTTT
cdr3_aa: CASSQEGSTANEKLFF

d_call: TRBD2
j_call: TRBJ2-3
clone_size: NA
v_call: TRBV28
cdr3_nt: TGTGCCAGCAGTCGAACCCGAGCGGGAGTTATTCAAGATACGCAGTATTTT
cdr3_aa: CASSRTRAGVIQDTQYF

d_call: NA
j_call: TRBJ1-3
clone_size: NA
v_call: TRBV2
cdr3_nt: TGTGCCAGCAGTGGAACAGAGTCGGTCTCTGGAAACACCATATATTTT
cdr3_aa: CASSGTESVSGNTIYF

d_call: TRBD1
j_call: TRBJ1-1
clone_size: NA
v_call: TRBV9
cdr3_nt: TGTGCCAGCAGCGCGGGACAGGGGGTTAACACTGAAGCTTTCTTT
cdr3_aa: CASSAGQGVNTEAFF

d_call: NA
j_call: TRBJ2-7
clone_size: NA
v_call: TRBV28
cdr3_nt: TGTGCCAGCAGCCACGGGGGCGGTGGTGACAACTACGAGCAGTACTTC
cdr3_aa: CASSHGGGGDNYEQYF

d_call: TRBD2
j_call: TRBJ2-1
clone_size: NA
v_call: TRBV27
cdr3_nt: TGTGCCAGCAGGCGGACTAGCGGCGACTACAATGAGCAGTTCTTC
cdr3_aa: CASRRTSGDYNEQFF

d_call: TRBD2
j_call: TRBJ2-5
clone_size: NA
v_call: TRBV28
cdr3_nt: TGTGCCAGCAGTTTTGCGACTAGCGGGAGGGGTAGGGAGACCCAGTACTTC
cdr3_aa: CASSFATSGRGRETQYF

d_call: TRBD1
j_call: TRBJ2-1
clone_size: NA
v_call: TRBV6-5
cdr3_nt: TGTGCCAGCAGTTACTCGAAACAGGGGGTCTACAATGAGCAGTTCTTC
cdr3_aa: CASSYSKQGVYNEQFF

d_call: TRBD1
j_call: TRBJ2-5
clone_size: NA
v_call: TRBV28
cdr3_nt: TGTGCCAGCAGTTTAGCCCGACAGGGGGCAGGCGAGACCCAGTACTTC
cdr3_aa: CASSLARQGAGETQYF

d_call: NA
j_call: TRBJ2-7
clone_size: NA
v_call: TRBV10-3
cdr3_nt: TGTGCCATCAGAGACCTGGGGCGCGAAAACGAGCAGTACTTC
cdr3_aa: CAIRDLGRENEQYF

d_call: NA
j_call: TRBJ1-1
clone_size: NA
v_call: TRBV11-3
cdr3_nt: TGTGCCAGCAGCTCCCACAGGGACACTGAAGCTTTCTTT
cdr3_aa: CASSSHRDTEAFF

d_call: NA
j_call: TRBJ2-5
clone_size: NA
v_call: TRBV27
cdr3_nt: TGTGCCAGCAGTTTATCGGGGCGGACCGTAGAGACCCAGTACTTC
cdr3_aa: CASSLSGRTVETQYF

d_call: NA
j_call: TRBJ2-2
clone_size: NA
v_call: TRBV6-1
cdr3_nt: TGTGCCAGCGAGGTAACAGGAACCTACACCGGGGAGCTGTTTTTT
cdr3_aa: CASEVTGTYTGELFF

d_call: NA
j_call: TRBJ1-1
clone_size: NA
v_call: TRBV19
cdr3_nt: TGTGCCAGTAGTCCGAGGACTGGGAAGTGGACTGAAGCTTTCTTT
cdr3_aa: CASSPRTGKWTEAFF

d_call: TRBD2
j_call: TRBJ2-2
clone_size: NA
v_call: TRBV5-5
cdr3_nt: TGTGCCAGCAGCTGGACTAGCGGGAGTCTCACCGGGGAGCTGTTTTTT
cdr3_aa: CASSWTSGSLTGELFF

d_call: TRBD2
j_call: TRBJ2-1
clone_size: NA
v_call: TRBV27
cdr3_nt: TGTGCCAGCAGTAGACTAGCGGGAGGGGCCTACAATGAGCAGTTCTTC
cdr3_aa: CASSRLAGGAYNEQFF

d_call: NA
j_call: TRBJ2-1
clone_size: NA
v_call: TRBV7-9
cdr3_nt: TGTGCCAGCAGCCCACGCGGCAGGTCTGATTACAATGAGCAGTTCTTC
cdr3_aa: CASSPRGRSDYNEQFF

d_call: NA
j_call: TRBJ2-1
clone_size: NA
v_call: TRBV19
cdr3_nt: TGTGCCAGTAGGGGATACAATGAGCAGTTCTTC
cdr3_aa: CASRGYNEQFF

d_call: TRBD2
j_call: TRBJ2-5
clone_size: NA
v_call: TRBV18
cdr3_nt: TGTGCCAGCTCCCCAGATAGCGGGGGGTCCCAAGAGACCCAGTACTTC
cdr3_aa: CASSPDSGGSQETQYF

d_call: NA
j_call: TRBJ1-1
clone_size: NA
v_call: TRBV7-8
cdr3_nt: TGTGCCAGCAGCCTACGTAGGAACACTGAAGCTTTCTTT
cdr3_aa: CASSLRRNTEAFF

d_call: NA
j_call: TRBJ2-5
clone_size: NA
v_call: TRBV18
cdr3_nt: TGTGCCAGCTCACCGGGGACGGACCAAGAGACCCAGTACTTC
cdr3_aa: CASSPGTDQETQYF

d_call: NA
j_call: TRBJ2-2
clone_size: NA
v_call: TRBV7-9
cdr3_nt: TGTGCCAGCAGCTTAGCACCCACCGGGGAGCTGTTTTTT
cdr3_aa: CASSLAPTGELFF

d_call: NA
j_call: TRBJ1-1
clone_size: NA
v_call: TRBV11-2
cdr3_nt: TGTGCCAGCAGCTTAGATAGGGGCACTGAAGCTTTCTTT
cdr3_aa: CASSLDRGTEAFF

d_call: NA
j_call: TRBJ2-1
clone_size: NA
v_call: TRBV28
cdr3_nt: TGTGCCAGCAGTTTCCCGACCCCCAATGAGCAGTTCTTC
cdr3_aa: CASSFPTPNEQFF

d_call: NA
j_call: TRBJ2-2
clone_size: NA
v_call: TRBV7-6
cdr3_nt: TGTGCCAGCAGCTTAGACCCCCGCACCGGGGAGCTGTTTTTT
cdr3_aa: CASSLDPRTGELFF

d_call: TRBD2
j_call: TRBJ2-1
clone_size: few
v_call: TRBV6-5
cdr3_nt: TGTGCCAGCAGCCGACTAGCGGGGGGGCTGGGTGAGCAGTTCTTC
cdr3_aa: CASSRLAGGLGEQFF

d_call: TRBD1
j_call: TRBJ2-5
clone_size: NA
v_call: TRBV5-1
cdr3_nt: TGCGCCAGCAGCTTGCAGGGGGCCCAAGAGACCCAGTACTTC
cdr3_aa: CASSLQGAQETQYF

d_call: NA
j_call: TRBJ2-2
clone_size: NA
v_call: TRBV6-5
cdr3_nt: TGTGCCAGCGCCCCCCAGCGACCGAACACCGGGGAGCTGTTTTTT
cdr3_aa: CASAPQRPNTGELFF

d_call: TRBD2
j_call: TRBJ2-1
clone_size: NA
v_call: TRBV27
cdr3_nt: TGTGCCAGCAGCCTACTAGCGGGAGTCTTTAATGAGCAGTTCTTC
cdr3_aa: CASSLLAGVFNEQFF

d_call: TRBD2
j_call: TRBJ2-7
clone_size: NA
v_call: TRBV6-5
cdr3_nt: TGTGCCAGCAGTTCCGGGACTAGCGGGGGGGATGAGCAGTACTTC
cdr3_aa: CASSSGTSGGDEQYF

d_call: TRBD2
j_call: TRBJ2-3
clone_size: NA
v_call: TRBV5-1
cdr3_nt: TGCGCCAGCAGCTTAGGACCCATAGCGGGAGGAGCAGATACGCAGTATTTT
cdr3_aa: CASSLGPIAGGADTQYF

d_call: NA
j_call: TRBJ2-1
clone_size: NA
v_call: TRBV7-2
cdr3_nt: TGTGCCAGCAGCTTAGCGGAGGGCCTCTACAATGAGCAGTTCTTC
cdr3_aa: CASSLAEGLYNEQFF

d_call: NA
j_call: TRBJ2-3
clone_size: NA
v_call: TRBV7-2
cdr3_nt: TGTGCCAGCAGCCTCCTACGAGATACGCAGTATTTT
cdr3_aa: CASSLLRDTQYF

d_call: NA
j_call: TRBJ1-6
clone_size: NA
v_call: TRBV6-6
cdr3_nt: TGTGCCAGCAGCCGCGGGGCGTATAATGGTCTCCTCCACTTT
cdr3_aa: CASSRGAYNGLLHF

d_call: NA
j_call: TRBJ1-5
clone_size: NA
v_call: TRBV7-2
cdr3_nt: TGTGCCAGCAGCTTAGTTGGTCAGCCCCAGCATTTT
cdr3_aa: CASSLVGQPQHF

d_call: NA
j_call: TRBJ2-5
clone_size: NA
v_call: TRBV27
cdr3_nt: TGTGCCAGCAGGCAACAGGGAAGGGAGACCCAGTACTTC
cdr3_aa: CASRQQGRETQYF

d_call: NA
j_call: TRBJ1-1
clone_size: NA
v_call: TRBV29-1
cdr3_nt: TGCAGCGTTGTTGGATTGCTTGTGAACACTGAAGCTTTCTTT
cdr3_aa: CSVVGLLVNTEAFF

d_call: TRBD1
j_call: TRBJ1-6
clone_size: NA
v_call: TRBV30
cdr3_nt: TGTGCCTGGACGACAGGGGGCGAAAATTCACCCCTCCACTTT
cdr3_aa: CAWTTGGENSPLHF

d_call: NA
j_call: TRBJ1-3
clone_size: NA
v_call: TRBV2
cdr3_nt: TGTGCCAGCAGTCCCTCGGAGGTCTCGTTTGGAAACACCATATATTTT
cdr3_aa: CASSPSEVSFGNTIYF

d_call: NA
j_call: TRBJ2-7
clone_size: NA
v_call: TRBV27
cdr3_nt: TGTGCCAGCAGTTCCTATACCCCGCGAGGGCCCACCTACGAGCAGTACTTC
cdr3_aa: CASSSYTPRGPTYEQYF

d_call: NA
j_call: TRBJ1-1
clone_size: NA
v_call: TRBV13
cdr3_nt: TGTGCCAGCAGCTTAGAAGGGTGGGCAGGGATGAACACTGAAGCTTTCTTT
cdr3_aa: CASSLEGWAGMNTEAFF

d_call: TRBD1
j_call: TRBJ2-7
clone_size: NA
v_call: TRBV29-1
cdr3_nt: TGCAGCGCACAAGGCGGGACAGGGTCATACGAGCAGTACTTC
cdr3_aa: CSAQGGTGSYEQYF

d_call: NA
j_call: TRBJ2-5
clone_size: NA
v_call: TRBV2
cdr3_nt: TGTGCCAGCAGTGAATTTGGTTCGGCCGCTCAAGAGACCCAGTACTTC
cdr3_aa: CASSEFGSAAQETQYF

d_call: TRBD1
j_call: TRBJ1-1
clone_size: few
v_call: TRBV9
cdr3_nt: TGTGCCAGCAGCCCTCAGGGGGTAGGGAAAGCTTTCTTT
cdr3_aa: CASSPQGVGKAFF

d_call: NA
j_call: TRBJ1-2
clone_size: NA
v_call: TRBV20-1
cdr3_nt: TGCAGTGCTTCATTCAATTATGGCTACACCTTC
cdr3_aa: CSASFNYGYTF

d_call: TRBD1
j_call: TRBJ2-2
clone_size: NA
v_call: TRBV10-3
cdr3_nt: TGTGCCATCAGCCCTGGACAGGGAAAAGGCACCGGGGAGCTGTTTTTT
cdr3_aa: CAISPGQGKGTGELFF

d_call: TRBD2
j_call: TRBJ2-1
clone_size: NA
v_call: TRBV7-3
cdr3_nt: TGTGCCAGCAGCTTAAAAGGGACTAGCGGGTACAATGAGCAGTTCTTC
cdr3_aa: CASSLKGTSGYNEQFF

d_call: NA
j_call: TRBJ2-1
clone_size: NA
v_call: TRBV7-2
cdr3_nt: TGTGCCAGCAGCTTGTCTATCCTTAACAATGAGCAGTTCTTC
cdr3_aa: CASSLSILNNEQFF